This T cell receptor beta chain was found in a study of blood T cells in healthy people across ages. Study observations and caveats: Naive T cell percentage showed a strong correlation with TCR beta diversity. Underestimates were what the diversity estimates from one million T cells were considered to be. Significant beta diversity loss was already apparent by age approximately 37, declining roughly linearly.

Primers used in a second PCR of about 6 to 11 cycles were a sample-barcoded 5' primer and a J-beta primer mix. Each cDNA molecule carried a tag from a template-switch adaptor that contained 12 random nucleotides. TCRdb re-derived calls from the 5' RACE reads in MiXCR, one entry per CDR3 protein. The repertoire consists of approximately 1.5 million distinct CDR3 sequences, with less than 45% occurring once and the leading ten covering less than 5%. The CDR3 is made up of 17 amino acids. Trimming at V came to 5 bases and at J to 8 bases, leaving 14 bases not matched to a gene. The V gene's germline CDR1 is MNHEY and CDR2 SMNVEV (reference sequence). As for this clonotype: Its antigen is unknown.

This sequence joins TRBV27 and TRBJ2-1, with 11 bases fitting TRBD2. The specimen sequenced was blood. This receptor was identified in a woman under 30 in good health. CDR3 bases: TGTGCCAGCAGTCTAAGCCTAGCGGGGGGCCCCTCGGATGAGCAGTTCTTC. Its protein product is CASSLSLAGGPSDEQFF.